The clone carrying this TCR beta chain was recorded many times. Antigen: not known. The CDR3 end lies 3 residues beyond the end of the read and is filled in from the germline J gene. CDR1 SGHAT and CDR2 FQNNGV come from the germline V gene. The CDR3 has 14 residues. V gave up 2 bases and J gave up 4 bases, with 11 bases separating them. CVID subjects had received replacement immunoglobulin for at least one year. Control and CVID samples contributed equal amounts of genomic DNA. The table came from immunoSEQ multiplex PCR; TCRdb's copy has only in-frame clones and leaves some out. The data show approximately 10,000 clones, with none appearing a single time. The sample belongs to a study of T cell clonality in common variable immunodeficiency. Study results and caveats: CVID patient heterogeneity limited repertoire-clinical complication correlations. Fewer TCRbeta clones were shared among CVID subjects than controls. Fewer deletions and N-nucleotide insertions were reportedly seen in common variable immunodeficiency TCR beta sequences.

V gene TRBV11-2 combines with J gene TRBJ1-1; D gene unclear. The source material was peripheral blood mononuclear cells. This clonotype was obtained from a human donor with common variable immunodeficiency. The CDR3 loop reads CASSLSRRGTEAFF. The covered CDR3 bases are TGTGCCAGCAGCTTATCCAGGCGGGGCACTGAA. The variable domain in full, with the rest retrieved from reference TRBV11-2 and TRBJ1-1, is EAGVAQSPRYKIIEKRQSVAFWCNPISGHATLYWYQQILGQGPKLLIQFQNNGVVDDSQLPKDRFSAERLKGVDSTLKIQPAKLEDSAVYLCASSLSRRGTEAFFGQGTRLTVV.